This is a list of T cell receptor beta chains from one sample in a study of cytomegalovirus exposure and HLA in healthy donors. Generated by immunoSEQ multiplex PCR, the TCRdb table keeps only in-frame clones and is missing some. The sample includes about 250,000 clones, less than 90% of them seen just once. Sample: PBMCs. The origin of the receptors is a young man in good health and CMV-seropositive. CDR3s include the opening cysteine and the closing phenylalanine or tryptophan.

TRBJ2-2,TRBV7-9,CASRGTVGTGELFF
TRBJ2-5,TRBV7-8,CASRSGTGSLETQYF
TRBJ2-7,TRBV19,CASSISGRSYEQYF
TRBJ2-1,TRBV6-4,CASSVGQGDYNEQFF
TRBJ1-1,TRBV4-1,CASSQSVPNTEAFF
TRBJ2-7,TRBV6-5,CASSYSGGLTSYEQYF
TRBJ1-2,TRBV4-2,CASSQAAGEIYGYTF
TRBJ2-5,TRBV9,CASSVQASFGQETQYF
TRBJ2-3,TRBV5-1,CASSYQGTGISQSAYF
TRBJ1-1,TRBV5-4,CASSLDQGLYTEAFF
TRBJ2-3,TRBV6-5,CASSPGLGDTQYF
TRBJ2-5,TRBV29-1,CSVSGTLEETQYF
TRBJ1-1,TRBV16,CASSQRFTEAFF
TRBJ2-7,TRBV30,CAWSWGSSYEQYF
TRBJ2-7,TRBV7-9,CASSPLLGATYEQYF
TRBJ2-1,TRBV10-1,CASSKGQGVFF
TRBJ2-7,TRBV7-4,CASSLEGVYEQYF
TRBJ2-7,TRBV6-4,CASSDSAGSSYEQYF
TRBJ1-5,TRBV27,CASSMGGEYQPQHF
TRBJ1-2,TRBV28,CASSPLMGGYTF
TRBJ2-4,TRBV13,CASSSMTGLAKNIQYF
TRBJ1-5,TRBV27,CASSLSVGYQPQHF
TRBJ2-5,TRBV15,CATSRDLGGRGGQYF
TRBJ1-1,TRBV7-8,CASSPPQRARMNTEAFF
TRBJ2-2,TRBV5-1,CASSLNRNTGELFF
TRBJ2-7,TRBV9,CASSPYGLDTYEQYF
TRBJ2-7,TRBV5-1,CASSLAGTDYEQYF
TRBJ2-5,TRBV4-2,CASSPTGRGMQETQYF
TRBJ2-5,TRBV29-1,CSVGETQYF
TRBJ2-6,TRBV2,CASTWGGTSSGANVLTF
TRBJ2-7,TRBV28,CASNTGGSDYEQYF
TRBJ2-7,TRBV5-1,CASSLQTGTSGGALGEQYF
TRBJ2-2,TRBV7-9,CASSLTGPGELFF
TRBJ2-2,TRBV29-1,CSVEIGLLNTGELFF
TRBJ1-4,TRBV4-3,CASSQVSFWATNEKLFF
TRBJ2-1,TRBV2,CASSDGSRYNEQFF
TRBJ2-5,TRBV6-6,CASRESPGTHQETQYF
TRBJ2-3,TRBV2,CASSGRADTQYF
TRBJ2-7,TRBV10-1,CASSETTSRGYEQYF
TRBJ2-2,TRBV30,CAWSSGTGGRELFF
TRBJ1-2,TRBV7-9,CASSFSPDGPNYGYTF
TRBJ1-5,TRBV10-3,CAISGKDSNQPQHF
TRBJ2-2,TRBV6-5,CASSYFAGGTGELFF
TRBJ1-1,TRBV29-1,CSVEGDRVGTEAFF
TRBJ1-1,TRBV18,CASSRDREHTEAFF
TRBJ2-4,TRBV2,CASSETTSGLRLAKNIQYF
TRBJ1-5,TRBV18,CASSPPSGQPQHF
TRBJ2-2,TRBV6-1,CASSGGLDAGELFF
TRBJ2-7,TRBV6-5,CASRTVGIDEQYF
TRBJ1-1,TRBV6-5,CASRRGAEVPEAFF
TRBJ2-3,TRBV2,CASSAEGGGTDTQYF
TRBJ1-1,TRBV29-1,CSVKRSLVNTEAFF